The 26 T cell receptor beta chains listed next were all sequenced from one sample in a study of cytomegalovirus exposure and HLA in healthy donors. PCR employed 60 Vbeta and 13 Jbeta primers. Assay used: immunoSEQ multiplex PCR; TCRdb lists only in-frame clones, some missing. The sample lists over 110,000 clones; about 80% were seen once. The sample comprised PBMCs. The receptor set was obtained from a man in his forties in good health and CMV-seronegative.

In this sample, this clone turned up once. The chain has TRBV19 and TRBJ2-5, with 11 positions matching TRBD1. V trimming: 3 bases; J trimming: 4 bases; junction bases outside the gene matches: 1. In germline, CDR1 is LNHDA, CDR2 SQIVND (reference sequence). CDR3 length: 14 amino acids. The CDR3 protein is CASSIGQGAETQYF. CDR3 in DNA: TGTGCCAGTAGTATCGGACAGGGGGCAGAGACCCAGTACTTC.

This clone appeared a few times. This sequence joins TRBV28 and TRBJ1-1; D unclear. Germline-derived CDR1 and CDR2 are MDHEN and SYDVKM. V lost 6 bases to trimming and J lost 0 bases, with 8 bases between them. This CDR3 is built from 13 residues. This chain's CDR3 is CASSLPLNTEAFF. In DNA form, the CDR3 reads TGTGCCAGCAGCCTTCCTTTGAACACTGAAGCTTTCTTT.

This chain links TRBV19 with TRBJ2-6; 7 bases fit TRBD1. V dropped 3 bases and J dropped 2; count of bases not matched to a gene: 4. CDR1 and CDR2 (germline): LNHDA, SQIVND (reference sequence). The CDR3 has 16 residues. The CDR3, as DNA: TGTGCCAGTAGTATCGTACAGGGGACTGGGGCCAACGTCCTGACTTTC. This gives the protein CASSIVQGTGANVLTF.

V gene TRBV6-1 combines with J gene TRBJ2-7; TRBD1 agrees at 7 bases. CDR3 length equals 15 residues. CDR1 is MNHNS and CDR2 is SASEGT in the germline V gene. The ends lost 4 bases at V and 5 bases at J; junction bases unmatched: 11. CDR3 nucleotides: TGTGCCAGCAGTGTTACAGGGGTAGGCTGGGACGAGCAGTACTTC. This gives the protein CASSVTGVGWDEQYF.

This chain joins TRBV5-4 and TRBJ1-1; possible D gene TRBD1, 6 bases. Trimming left V 4 bases short and J 0 bases short, with 13 bases between. This CDR3 comprises 15 residues. In germline, CDR1 is SGHNT, CDR2 YYREEE (reference sequence). The DNA of the CDR3 is TGTGCCAGCAGCGTACCAGGACAGATGAACACTGAAGCTTTCTTT. Residues: CASSVPGQMNTEAFF.

The J gene is TRBJ2-2, the V gene TRBV5-1; perhaps TRBD1 as D (5 bases). There are 15 residues in the CDR3. Germline assignment: CDR1 SGHRS and CDR2 YFSETQ. V lost 0 bases and J lost 7, with 13 bases in between. The CDR3 bases are TGCGCCAGCAGCTTGGGTCAGGGCATAGGCGGGGAGCTGTTTTTT. Amino acids: CASSLGQGIGGELFF. Drawing the rest from reference TRBV5-1 and TRBJ2-2, the complete variable domain is KAGVTQTPRYLIKTRGQQVTLSCSPISGHRSVSWYQQTPGQGLQFLFEYFSETQRNKGNFPGRFSGRQFSNSRSEMNVSTLELGDSALYLCASSLGQGIGGELFFGEGSRLTVL.

Comment on this clone: One end of the junction does not line up with germline, which may come from a read error. This chain uses TRBV4-3 with TRBJ2-3; 8 bases are shared with TRBD2. The CDR3 is 16 amino acids. CDR1 and CDR2 from the germline V gene are LGHNA and YSLEER. CDR3 residues: CASSQARGGRAETQYF. In nucleotides, the CDR3 is TGCGCCAGCAGCCAAGCTCGGGGGGGCCGTGCAGAGACGCAGTATTTT.

The chain uses TRBV2 and TRBJ1-3, with a tentative D call TRBD1 (5 bases). V lost 6 bases, J lost 0 bases, and 15 bases lay in between. The germline gives CDR1 SNHLY, CDR2 FYNNEI. There are 16 residues in the CDR3. The CDR3 region is CASRGPTAHSGNTIYF. The CDR3 DNA reads TGTGCCAGCAGAGGTCCGACAGCGCACTCTGGAAACACCATATATTTT.

There are a few counts of this clone. This specimen includes other DNA sequences encoding the same CDR3. The chain has TRBV7-9 and TRBJ1-6, with TRBD1 identical over 7 bases. V trimming: 4 bases; J trimming: 2 bases; junction bases outside the gene matches: 8. The germline V gene has CDR1 SEHNR and CDR2 FQNEAQ (reference sequence). The CDR3 runs to 17 residues. The CDR3: CASSSQQGTPYNSPLHF. The CDR3 region has the DNA TGTGCCAGCAGCTCCCAACAGGGGACTCCCTATAATTCACCCCTCCACTTT.

This chain uses TRBV13 with TRBJ1-6, with D hard to call. Germline V lookup: CDR1 PRHDT, CDR2 FYEKMQ (reference sequence). The length of the CDR3 is 12 residues. Between the trimmed V and J ends, which lost 5 bases and 9 bases, there was a span of 8 bases. The CDR3 nucleotides read TGTGCCAGCAGCGAACAGAGTTCACCCCTCCACTTT. Translated: CASSEQSSPLHF.

This clone was found a few times. The chain combines TRBV6-6 with TRBJ2-7, with 8 bases matching TRBD1. This CDR3 contains 14 residues. V was pared by 7 bases and J by 3 bases, with 8 bases of the junction left unmatched. Germline CDR1 and CDR2: MNHNY and SVGAGI (reference sequence). CDR3 protein: CASTGTGRNYEQYF. CDR3 DNA sequence: TGTGCCAGCACGGGGACAGGACGAAACTACGAGCAGTACTTC.

V and J are TRBV7-2 and TRBJ2-2, with TRBD2 identical over 11 bases. Trimming at V came to 5 bases and at J to 4 bases, leaving 6 bases not matched to a gene. Germline assignment: CDR1 SGHTA and CDR2 FQGNSA. This CDR3 has 16 amino acids. The CDR3 region has the DNA TGTGCCAGCAGCCCTAGACTAGCGGGGAGCACCGGGGAGCTGTTTTTT. It is translated as CASSPRLAGSTGELFF.

This clone appeared a few times. The V call is TRBV19, the J call TRBJ2-7; D gene ambiguous. Trimming took off 3 bases at V and 2 bases at J, with 11 bases between the two ends. This CDR3 has 14 amino acids. CDR1 LNHDA and CDR2 SQIVND come from the germline V gene (reference sequence). In nucleotides, the CDR3 is TGTGCCAGTAGTATGTCCGCCAGTACCTACGAGCAGTACTTC. Protein sequence: CASSMSASTYEQYF.

The CDR3 protein is CASSLSPVGLGKLFF. In DNA, the CDR3 is TGTGCCAGCAGTTTATCCCCGGTGGGACTAGGAAAACTGTTTTTT. V usage is TRBV27 and J usage is TRBJ1-4, with a possible D match to TRBD1 (5 bases). Germline CDR1 is MNHEY and CDR2 is SMNVEV (reference sequence). V was trimmed by 0 bases and J by 10 bases, leaving 15 bases between them. The CDR3 loop spans 15 amino acids.

The chain links TRBV5-5 to TRBJ1-5; 10 bases are a match to TRBD1. In germline, CDR1 is SGHKS, CDR2 YYEKEE (reference sequence). V was pared by 4 bases and J by 5 bases, with 9 bases of the junction left unmatched. This CDR3 comprises 16 residues. CDR3 region: CASSPTQGTGDQPQHF. In DNA, the CDR3 is TGTGCCAGCAGCCCCACGCAGGGGACAGGGGATCAGCCCCAGCATTTT.

The chain has TRBV9 and TRBJ2-7; D gene uncertain. The CDR3 is made up of 13 amino acids. CDR1 is SGDLS and CDR2 is YYNGEE in the germline V gene. The V and J ends lost 1 base and 0 bases respectively, with 5 bases between them. The chain's CDR3 is CASSVQASYEQYF. CDR3 sequence (DNA): TGTGCCAGCAGCGTACAGGCCTCCTACGAGCAGTACTTC.

This chain joins TRBV4-3 and TRBJ2-4; D is perhaps TRBD2 (6 bases). The CDR3 runs to 15 residues. Trimming took 4 bases from V and 8 from J, leaving 18 bases between them. CDR1 LGHNA and CDR2 YSLEER come from the germline V gene. This chain's CDR3 is CASSRGGARIDIQYF. The CDR3 nucleotides read TGCGCCAGCAGCCGCGGAGGGGCGAGGATTGACATTCAGTACTTC.

In this sample, this clone turned up a few times. The chain employs TRBV12-5 and TRBJ2-5; 8 nucleotides align to TRBD1. The last part of the DNA fits TRBJ2-7 better; the J call may be wrong. This CDR3 spans 16 amino acids. The germline V gene encodes CDR1 LGHNT and CDR2 FRNRAP. CDR3 sequence reads: CASGLVQTGVQDEQYF. In DNA, the CDR3 is TGTGCTAGTGGTTTGGTACAGACAGGGGTTCAGGACGAGCAGTACTTC.

The V call is TRBV28, the J call TRBJ1-4; D gene uncertain. The CDR3 contains 11 residues. V was shortened by 5 bases and J by 4 bases, with 2 bases between the two germline ends. The germline V gene encodes CDR1 MDHEN and CDR2 SYDVKM. The CDR3 reads CASSRNEKLFF. The DNA of the CDR3 is TGTGCCAGCAGTCGTAATGAAAAACTGTTTTTT.

Written as DNA, the CDR3 is TGTGCCAGCAGTTTCCTGAGACAGGGCGCGGGAAACACCATATATTTT. Translated: CASSFLRQGAGNTIYF. The chain carries TRBV28 and TRBJ1-3, with 7 nucleotides matching TRBD1. V dropped 3 bases and J dropped 4; count of bases not matched to a gene: 9. Germline CDR1 reads MDHEN; CDR2 reads SYDVKM. The CDR3 sequence is 16 residues long.

The rearrangement joins TRBV6-6 to TRBJ2-7; 15 nucleotides match TRBD2. The CDR3 spans 16 residues. The junction had 3 bases not matched to a gene; V was cut back by 4 bases and J by 2 bases. From germline, CDR1 is MNHNY and CDR2 SVGAGI (reference sequence). The CDR3 DNA reads as TGTGCCAGCAGTTCGGGACTAGCGGGGGGTCCCTACGAGCAGTACTTC. Translating gives CASSSGLAGGPYEQYF.

There are a few counts of this clone. The V and J genes are TRBV10-3 and TRBJ2-7; D is possibly TRBD2 (6 bases). The CDR3 loop spans 15 amino acids. Germline lookup yields CDR1 ENHRY and CDR2 SYGVKD. The V and J ends lost 6 bases and 1 base respectively, with 16 bases between them. The CDR3 protein is CAIRGPGTSSYEQYF. As DNA, the CDR3 is TGTGCCATCAGGGGTCCCGGGACTTCTTCCTACGAGCAGTACTTC.

V and J are TRBV18 and TRBJ2-2, with 7 bases fitting TRBD2. Trimming at V came to 0 bases and at J to 5 bases, leaving 3 bases not matched to a gene. The CDR3 covers 15 residues. Germline lookup yields CDR1 KGHSH and CDR2 LQKENI. The CDR3, as DNA: TGTGCCAGCTCACCACCAGGGAGGGAAACCGGGGAGCTGTTTTTT. Its translation: CASSPPGRETGELFF. Based on the CDR3 plus reference TRBV18 and TRBJ2-2, the full variable domain is NAGVMQNPRHLVRRRGQEARLRCSPMKGHSHVYWYRQLPEEGLKFMVYLQKENIIDESGMPKERFSAEFPKEGPSILRIQQVVRGDSAAYFCASSPPGRETGELFFGEGSRLTVL.

Notes on this clone: At one of its ends the junction is not consistent with the germline gene, which may arise from a read error. V is TRBV7-9 and J is TRBJ2-7; D possibly corresponds to TRBD1 (6 bases). Germline V gives CDR1 SEHNR, CDR2 FQNEAQ (reference sequence). This CDR3 is built from 12 residues. CDR3 sequence reads: CSSSQQGYEQYF. In nucleotides, the CDR3 is TGTTCCAGCAGCCAACAGGGTTACGAGCAGTACTTC.

The rearrangement uses TRBV5-1 and TRBJ2-1; 14 bases line up with TRBD2. V shed 9 bases and J 2 bases; nucleotides not matched to a gene: 10. Germline V gene lookup returns CDR1 SGHRS and CDR2 YFSETQ. The CDR3 is 17 residues long. This CDR3 reads CATSPGLAGGTYNEQFF. The CDR3, as DNA: TGCGCCACCTCACCTGGACTAGCGGGGGGAACCTACAATGAGCAGTTCTTC.

The chain joins TRBV7-2 to TRBJ2-7; 10 bases fit TRBD1. The CDR3 runs to 14 residues. Germline CDR1 is SGHTA and CDR2 is FQGNSA. The ends lost 5 bases at V and 5 bases at J; junction bases unmatched: 6. The CDR3 loop is CASSRQGAVNEQYF. CDR3 coding DNA: TGTGCCAGCAGCCGACAGGGGGCGGTAAACGAGCAGTACTTC.